This section outlines one TCR beta chain sequence together with its context. Its specificity is not known. The data belong to a study of T cells in Graves' hyperthyroidism and ophthalmopathy. The CDR3 runs 17 residues. V lost 3 bases to trimming and J lost 4 bases, with 18 bases between them. Germline V gene data show CDR1 as WSHSY and CDR2 as SAAADI. RNA transcripts were the template for amplifying TCR beta CDR3 regions. Researchers ran a first-round RT-PCR on the TCR CDR3 using the HTBI primer set. Using its own MiXCR run on the multiplex PCR reads, TCRdb lists one record per CDR3 protein. The repertoire consists of some 620,000 distinct CDR3 sequences, with around 15% occurring once and the leading ten covering around 3.9%. Study-level results: The model's output predicted ophthalmopathy at a median of 6.5 months prior to onset. Ophthalmopathy and stable hyperthyroidism were told apart by a 13 V-J model. Blood held most thyroid clonotypes expanded above 0.001 frequency.

The receptor's source is a woman aged 25 to 39 with Graves' hyperthyroidism. The chain is built from TRBV10-2 and TRBJ1-4; no clear D gene. Sequenced sample: blood. In DNA form, the CDR3 reads TGCGCCAGCAGTGAAGTCGCAACCGCAGGCAGTAATGAAAAACTGTTTTTT. Translating gives CASSEVATAGSNEKLFF.